In this sample, the clone carrying this T cell receptor (beta chain) turned up a few times. The sample originates from a study of patients and donors after allogeneic stem cell transplantation. TCRdb independently ran MiXCR on the RT-PCR reads; one entry per CDR3 protein. The sample includes around 200,000 distinct CDR3 sequences, 38% of them seen just once. This CDR3 is built from 13 residues. Per germline, CDR1 MNHEY and CDR2 SVGAGI. Trimming left V 3 bases short and J 3 bases short, with 9 bases between. This rearrangement joins TRBV6-5 to TRBJ2-7; D call uncertain. The sequenced sample was blood, either unsorted or a sorted T cell fraction (not recorded which). The origin of this receptor is a human donor who was either an allogeneic HSCT recipient or a stem cell or donor lymphocyte infusion donor (not recorded which). It is not recorded whose cells these are; they may come from a transplant donor. The CDR3 DNA follows: TGTGCCAGCAGTTATAGGGTAGGCTACGAGCAGTACTTC. This codes for CASSYRVGYEQYF.